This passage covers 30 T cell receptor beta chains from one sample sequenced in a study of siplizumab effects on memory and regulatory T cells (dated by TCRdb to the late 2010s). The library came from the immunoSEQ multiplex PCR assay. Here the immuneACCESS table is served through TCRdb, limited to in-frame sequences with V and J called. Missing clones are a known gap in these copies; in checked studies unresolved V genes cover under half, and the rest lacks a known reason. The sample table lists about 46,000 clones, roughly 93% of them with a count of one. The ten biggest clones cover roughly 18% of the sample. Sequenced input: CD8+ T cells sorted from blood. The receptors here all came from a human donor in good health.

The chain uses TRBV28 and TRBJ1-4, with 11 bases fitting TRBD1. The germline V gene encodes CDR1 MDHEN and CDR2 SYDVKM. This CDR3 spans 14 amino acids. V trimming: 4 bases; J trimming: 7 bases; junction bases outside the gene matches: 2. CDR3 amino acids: CASSSGTGGEKLFF. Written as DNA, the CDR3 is TGTGCCAGCAGTTCCGGGACAGGGGGTGAAAAACTGTTTTTT.

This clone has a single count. This CDR3 reads CSVVAVGTGGEKLFF. The CDR3, as DNA: TGCAGCGTTGTGGCCGTCGGGACAGGCGGTGAAAAACTGTTTTTT. The chain couples TRBV29-1 to TRBJ1-4; TRBD1 aligns across 8 bases. Germline V lookup: CDR1 SQVTM, CDR2 ANQGSEA. This CDR3 is 15 amino acids long. The ends lost 4 bases at V and 7 bases at J; junction bases unmatched: 11. Full variable domain (missing parts from reference TRBV29-1 and TRBJ1-4): SAVISQKPSRDICQRGTSLTIQCQVDSQVTMMFWYRQQPGQSLTLIATANQGSEATYESGFVIDKFPISRPNLTFSTLTVSNMSPEDSSIYLCSVVAVGTGGEKLFFGSGTQLSVL.

CDR3 residues: CASSVEVLSNEQFF. CDR3 in DNA: TGTGCCAGCAGCGTAGAGGTTTTGAGCAATGAGCAGTTCTTC. The V and J genes are TRBV9 and TRBJ2-1; D gene ambiguous. CDR1 and CDR2 from the germline V gene are SGDLS and YYNGEE. The CDR3 runs to 14 residues. V gave up 0 bases and J gave up 6 bases, with 10 bases separating them.

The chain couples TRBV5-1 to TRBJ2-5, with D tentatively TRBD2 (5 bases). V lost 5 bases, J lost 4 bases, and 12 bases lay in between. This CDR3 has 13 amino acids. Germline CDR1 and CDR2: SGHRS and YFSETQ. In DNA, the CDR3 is TGCGCCAGCAGTCTCCCTAGCCCAGAGACCCAGTACTTC. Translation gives CASSLPSPETQYF.

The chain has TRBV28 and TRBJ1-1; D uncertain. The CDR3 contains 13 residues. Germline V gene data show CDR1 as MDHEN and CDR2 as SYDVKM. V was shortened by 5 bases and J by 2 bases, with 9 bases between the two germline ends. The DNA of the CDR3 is TGTGCCAGCAGTCCAAGTTTTAACACTGAAGCTTTCTTT. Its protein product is CASSPSFNTEAFF. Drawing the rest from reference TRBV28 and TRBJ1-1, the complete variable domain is DVKVTQSSRYLVKRTGEKVFLECVQDMDHENMFWYRQDPGLGLRLIYFSYDVKMKEKGDIPEGYSVSREKKERFSLILESASTNQTSMYLCASSPSFNTEAFFGQGTRLTVV.

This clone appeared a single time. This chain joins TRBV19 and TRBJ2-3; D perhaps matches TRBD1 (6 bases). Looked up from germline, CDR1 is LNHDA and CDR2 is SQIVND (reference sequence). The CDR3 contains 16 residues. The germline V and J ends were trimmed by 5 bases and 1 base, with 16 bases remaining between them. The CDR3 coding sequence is TGTGCCAGTAGTTTGGACAGCCATGTGGGCACAGATACGCAGTATTTT. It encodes CASSLDSHVGTDTQYF.

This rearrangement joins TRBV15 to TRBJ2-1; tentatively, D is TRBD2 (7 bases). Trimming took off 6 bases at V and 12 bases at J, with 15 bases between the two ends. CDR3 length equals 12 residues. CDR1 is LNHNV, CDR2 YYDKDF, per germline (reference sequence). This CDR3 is CATSARGALQFF. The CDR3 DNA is TGTGCCACCAGTGCCCGGGGGGCACTGCAGTTCTTC.

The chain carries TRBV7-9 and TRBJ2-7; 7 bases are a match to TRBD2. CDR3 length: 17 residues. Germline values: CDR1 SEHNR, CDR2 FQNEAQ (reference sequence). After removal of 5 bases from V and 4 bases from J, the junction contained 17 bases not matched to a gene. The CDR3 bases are TGTGCCAGCAGCATAAAAGCCCCGGGACTAAGAGTTTACGAGCAGTACTTC. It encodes CASSIKAPGLRVYEQYF.

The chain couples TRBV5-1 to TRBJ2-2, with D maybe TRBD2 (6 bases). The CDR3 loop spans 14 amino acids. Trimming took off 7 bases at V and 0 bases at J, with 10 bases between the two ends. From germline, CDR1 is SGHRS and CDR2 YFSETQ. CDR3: CASGPGANTGELFF. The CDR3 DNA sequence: TGCGCCAGCGGACCGGGAGCGAACACCGGGGAGCTGTTTTTT.

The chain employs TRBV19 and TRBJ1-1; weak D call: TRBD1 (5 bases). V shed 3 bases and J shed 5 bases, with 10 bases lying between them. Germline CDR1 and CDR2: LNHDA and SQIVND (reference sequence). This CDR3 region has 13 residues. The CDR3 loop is CASSIGWGTEAFF. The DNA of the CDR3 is TGTGCCAGTAGTATCGGGTGGGGGACTGAAGCTTTCTTT.

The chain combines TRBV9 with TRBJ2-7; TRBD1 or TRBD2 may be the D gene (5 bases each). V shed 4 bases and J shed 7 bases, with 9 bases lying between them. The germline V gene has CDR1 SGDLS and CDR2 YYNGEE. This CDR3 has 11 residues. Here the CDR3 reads CASSPGAEQYF. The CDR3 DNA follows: TGTGCCAGCAGCCCCGGGGCTGAGCAGTACTTC.

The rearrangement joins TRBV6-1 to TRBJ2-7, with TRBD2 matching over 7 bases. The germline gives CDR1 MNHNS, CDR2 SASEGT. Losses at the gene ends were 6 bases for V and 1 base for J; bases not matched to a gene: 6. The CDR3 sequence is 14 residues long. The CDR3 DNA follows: TGTGCCAGCAGAAGGCTAGCGGAATCCTACGAGCAGTACTTC. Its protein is CASRRLAESYEQYF.

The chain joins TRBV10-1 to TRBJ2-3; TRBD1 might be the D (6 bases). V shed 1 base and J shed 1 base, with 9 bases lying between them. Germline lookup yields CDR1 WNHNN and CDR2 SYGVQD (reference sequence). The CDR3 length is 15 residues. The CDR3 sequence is CASSEYRQGTDTQYF. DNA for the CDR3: TGCGCCAGCAGTGAGTACAGACAGGGCACAGATACGCAGTATTTT.

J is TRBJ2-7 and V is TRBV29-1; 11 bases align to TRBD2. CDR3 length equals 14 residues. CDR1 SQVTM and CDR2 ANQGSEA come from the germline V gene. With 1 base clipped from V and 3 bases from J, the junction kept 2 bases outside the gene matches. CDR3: CSVEGLAGNYEQYF. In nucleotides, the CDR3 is TGCAGCGTTGAAGGACTAGCGGGAAACTACGAGCAGTACTTC.

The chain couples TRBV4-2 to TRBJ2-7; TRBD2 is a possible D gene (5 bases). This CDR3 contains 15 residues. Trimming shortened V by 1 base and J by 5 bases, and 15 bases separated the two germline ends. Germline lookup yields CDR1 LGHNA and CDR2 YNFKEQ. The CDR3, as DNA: TGTGCCAGCAGCCAAGTGAGGGCTACCCTCCACGAGCAGTACTTC. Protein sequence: CASSQVRATLHEQYF.

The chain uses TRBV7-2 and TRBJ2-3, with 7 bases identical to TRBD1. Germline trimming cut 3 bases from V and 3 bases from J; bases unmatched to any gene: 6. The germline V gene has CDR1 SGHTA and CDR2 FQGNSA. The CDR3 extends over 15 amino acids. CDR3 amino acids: CASSLQGVGTDTQYF. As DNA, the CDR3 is TGTGCCAGCAGCTTGCAGGGGGTAGGGACAGATACGCAGTATTTT.

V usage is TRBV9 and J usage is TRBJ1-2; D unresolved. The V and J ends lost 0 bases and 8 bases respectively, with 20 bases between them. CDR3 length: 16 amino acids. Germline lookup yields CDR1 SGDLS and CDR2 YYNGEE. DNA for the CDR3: TGTGCCAGCAGCGTAGGGGCGAGTATGGACGCCCTAGGCTACACCTTC. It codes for CASSVGASMDALGYTF. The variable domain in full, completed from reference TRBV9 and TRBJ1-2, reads DSGVTQTPKHLITATGQRVTLRCSPRSGDLSVYWYQQSLDQGLQFLIQYYNGEERAKGNILERFSAQQFPDLHSELNLSSLELGDSALYFCASSVGASMDALGYTFGSGTRLTVV.

The CDR3, as DNA: TGTGCCAGCAAAAATCAGGGGGCGACTTACGAGCAGTACTTC. Protein sequence: CASKNQGATYEQYF. The chain has TRBV28 and TRBJ2-7; TRBD1 aligns across 8 bases. Germline V CDR1 and CDR2: MDHEN, SYDVKM. The CDR3 runs to 14 residues. The ends lost 7 bases at V and 4 bases at J; junction bases unmatched: 9.

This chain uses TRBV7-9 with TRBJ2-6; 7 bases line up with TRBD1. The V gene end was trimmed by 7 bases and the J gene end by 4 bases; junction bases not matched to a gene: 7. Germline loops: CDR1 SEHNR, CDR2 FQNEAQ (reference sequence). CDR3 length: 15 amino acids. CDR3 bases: TGTGCCAGCATCCTTCAGGGGGTCGGGGCCAACGTCCTGACTTTC. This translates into CASILQGVGANVLTF.

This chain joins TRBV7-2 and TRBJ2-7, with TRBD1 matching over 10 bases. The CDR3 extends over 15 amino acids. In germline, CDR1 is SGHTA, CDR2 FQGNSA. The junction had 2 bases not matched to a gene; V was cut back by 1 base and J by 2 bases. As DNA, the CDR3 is TGTGCCAGCAGCTTAGGGGGGACAGGGGCCTACGAGCAGTACTTC. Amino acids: CASSLGGTGAYEQYF.

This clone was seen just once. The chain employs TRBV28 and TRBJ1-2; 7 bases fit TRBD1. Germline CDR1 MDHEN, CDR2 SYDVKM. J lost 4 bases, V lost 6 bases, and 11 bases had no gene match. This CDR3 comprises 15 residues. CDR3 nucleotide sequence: TGTGCCAGCAGGGAGACAGGGAATTATAGCTATGGCTACACCTTC. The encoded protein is CASRETGNYSYGYTF.

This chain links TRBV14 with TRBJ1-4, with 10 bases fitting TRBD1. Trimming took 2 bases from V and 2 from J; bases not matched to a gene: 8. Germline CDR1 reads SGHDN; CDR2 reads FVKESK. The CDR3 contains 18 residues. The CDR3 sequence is CASSQIVGTGDTNEKLFF. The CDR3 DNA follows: TGTGCCAGCAGCCAAATAGTCGGGACAGGGGATACTAATGAAAAACTGTTTTTT.

In DNA, the CDR3 is TGTGCCAGCAGCTTAGGGATGCAGGGGGCTAACACTGAAGCTTTCTTT. Amino acid sequence: CASSLGMQGANTEAFF. This chain uses TRBV7-9 with TRBJ1-1; 8 nucleotides agree with TRBD1. This CDR3 spans 16 amino acids. V was clipped by 1 base and J by 2 bases; unmatched bases: 6. The germline gives CDR1 SEHNR, CDR2 FQNEAQ (reference sequence).

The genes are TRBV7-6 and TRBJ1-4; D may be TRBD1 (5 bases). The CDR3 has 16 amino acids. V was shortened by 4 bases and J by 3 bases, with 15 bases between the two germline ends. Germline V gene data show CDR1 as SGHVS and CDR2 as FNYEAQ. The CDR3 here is CASSSLPQGSNEKLFF. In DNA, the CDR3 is TGTGCCAGCAGCTCGCTGCCCCAGGGTTCTAATGAAAAACTGTTTTTT.

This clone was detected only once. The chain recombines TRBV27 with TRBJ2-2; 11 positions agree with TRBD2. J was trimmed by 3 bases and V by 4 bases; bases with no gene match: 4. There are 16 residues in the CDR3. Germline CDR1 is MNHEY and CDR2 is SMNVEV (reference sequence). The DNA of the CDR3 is TGTGCCAGCAGTTCGGGACTAGCGGAGTACACCGGGGAGCTGTTTTTT. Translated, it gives CASSSGLAEYTGELFF.

The DNA of the CDR3 is TGTGCCTGTGGAGTCCCCTCGGCGGTCAGCGGCTACACCTTC. Its protein is CACGVPSAVSGYTF. The rearrangement links TRBV28 to TRBJ1-2, with D uncertain. The germline V gene has CDR1 MDHEN and CDR2 SYDVKM. The CDR3 is 14 amino acids. The ends were cut back, 11 bases at V and 8 bases at J, with 24 bases in the middle.

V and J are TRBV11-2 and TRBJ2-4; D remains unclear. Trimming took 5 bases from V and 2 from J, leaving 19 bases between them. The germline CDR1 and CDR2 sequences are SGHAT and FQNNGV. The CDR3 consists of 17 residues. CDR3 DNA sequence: TGTGCCAGCAGCCGTAGGCTTACAATGGGAACCAAAAACATTCAGTACTTC. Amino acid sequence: CASSRRLTMGTKNIQYF.

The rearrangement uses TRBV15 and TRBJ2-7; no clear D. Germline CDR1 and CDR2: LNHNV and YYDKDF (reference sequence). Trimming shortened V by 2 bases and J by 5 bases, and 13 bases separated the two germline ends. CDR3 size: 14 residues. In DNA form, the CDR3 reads TGTGCCACCAGCAGACGGACCTCAGGTGACGAGCAGTACTTC. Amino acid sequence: CATSRRTSGDEQYF. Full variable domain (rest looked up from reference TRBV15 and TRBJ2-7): DAMVIQNPRYQVTQFGKPVTLSCSQTLNHNVMYWYQQKSSQAPKLLFHYYDKDFNNEADTPDNFQSRRPNTSFCFLDIRSPGLGDTAMYLCATSRRTSGDEQYFGPGTRLTVT.

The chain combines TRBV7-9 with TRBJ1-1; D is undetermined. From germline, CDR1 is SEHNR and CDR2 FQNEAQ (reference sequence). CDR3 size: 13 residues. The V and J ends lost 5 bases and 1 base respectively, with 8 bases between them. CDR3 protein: CASSPTENTEAFF. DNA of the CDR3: TGTGCCAGCAGCCCAACAGAGAACACTGAAGCTTTCTTT.

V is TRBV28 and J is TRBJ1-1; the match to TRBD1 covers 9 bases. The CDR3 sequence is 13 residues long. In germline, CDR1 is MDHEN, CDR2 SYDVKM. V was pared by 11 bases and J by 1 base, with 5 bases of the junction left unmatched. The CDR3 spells CAGQDRGNTEAFF. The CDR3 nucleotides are TGTGCCGGCCAGGACAGGGGGAACACTGAAGCTTTCTTT.